These T cell receptor beta chains were read from a single sample in a study of shared clonotypes between healthy human individuals. The repertoire was sequenced with immunoSEQ multiplex PCR; TCRdb's copy has only in-frame clones and lacks some. The sample lists about 2.4 million clones, roughly nine tenths occurring once. What was sequenced was naive CD4+ T cells sorted from blood. The receptors shown here come from a young man in good health. CDR3s include the opening cysteine and the closing phenylalanine or tryptophan. The order of the fields is CDR3 protein, CDR3 DNA, V gene, D gene, clone size, J gene. D genes are given only for firm matches. For some rows the clone size is stated as once, few or many, or as a class when expanded; others skip it.

CASSPIGAALNNEQFF,TGTGCCAGTAGTCCGATTGGGGCAGCTCTTAACAATGAGCAGTTCTTC,TRBV19,NA,NA,TRBJ2-1
CASSHQRASGREREQFF,TGCGCCAGCAGCCACCAGAGGGCTAGCGGGAGGGAAAGGGAGCAGTTCTTC,TRBV4-1,TRBD2,NA,TRBJ2-1
CASSLRGGLSNEQFF,TGTGCCAGCAGCCTCCGTGGAGGGTTAAGTAATGAGCAGTTCTTC,TRBV7-2,NA,NA,TRBJ2-1
CASSPPSTGAKETQYF,TGCGCCAGCAGCCCCCCCTCGACAGGGGCGAAAGAGACCCAGTACTTC,TRBV5-1,TRBD1,NA,TRBJ2-5
CATRGPPLSGNTIYF,TGTGCCACCCGAGGACCGCCACTATCTGGAAACACCATATATTTT,TRBV15,NA,NA,TRBJ1-3
CASSTPRGQKNNYGYTF,TGTGCCAGCAGCACCCCGAGGGGACAGAAGAATAACTATGGCTACACCTTC,TRBV28,TRBD1,NA,TRBJ1-2
CASSPSDRGHQPQHF,TGTGCCAGCAGTCCTTCAGACAGGGGCCATCAGCCCCAGCATTTT,TRBV28,TRBD1,NA,TRBJ1-5
CASSVQGQAYEQYF,TGTGCCAGCAGCGTTCAGGGGCAGGCCTACGAGCAGTACTTC,TRBV9,NA,NA,TRBJ2-7
CASSEALTRAVNYEQYF,TGTGCCAGCAGTGAAGCGCTTACGCGGGCCGTCAACTACGAGCAGTACTTC,TRBV2,NA,NA,TRBJ2-7
CASSGTRSTDTQYF,TGCGCCAGCAGCGGGACTAGGAGCACAGATACGCAGTATTTT,TRBV10-1,TRBD2,once,TRBJ2-3
CASSFDTNTGELFF,TGTGCCAGCAGCTTTGACACTAACACCGGGGAGCTGTTTTTT,TRBV7-9,NA,NA,TRBJ2-2
CASSLASGTGSYEQYF,TGCGCCAGCAGCTTGGCCTCCGGGACAGGGTCCTACGAGCAGTACTTC,TRBV5-1,TRBD1,NA,TRBJ2-7
CASSQVGTAALHF,TGTGCCAGCAGCCAAGTGGGGACGGCGGCCCTCCACTTT,TRBV14,NA,few,TRBJ1-6
CASSQQTGNSYNEQFF,TGTGCCAGCTCACAGCAGACAGGTAACTCCTACAATGAGCAGTTCTTC,TRBV18,NA,NA,TRBJ2-1
CASSWEGLSYEQYF,TGTGCCAGCAGCTGGGAGGGGCTCTCCTACGAGCAGTACTTC,TRBV5-6,TRBD2,NA,TRBJ2-7
CASSVTSTDTQYF,TGTGCCAGCAGTGTAACTAGCACAGATACGCAGTATTTT,TRBV6-5,NA,NA,TRBJ2-3
CASSISPGLLSYEQYF,TGTGCCAGTAGTATATCCCCAGGGCTGCTTTCCTACGAGCAGTACTTC,TRBV19,NA,NA,TRBJ2-7
CASSPGPKSGNTIYF,TGCGCCAGCAGCCCGGGACCCAAATCTGGAAACACCATATATTTT,TRBV4-1,NA,NA,TRBJ1-3
CAWSVGQNTEAFF,TGTGCCTGGAGTGTAGGGCAGAACACTGAAGCTTTCTTT,TRBV30,NA,NA,TRBJ1-1
CASSGDRDPRSTDTQYF,TGCGCCAGCAGTGGGGACCGGGACCCGAGAAGCACAGATACGCAGTATTTT,TRBV10-2,NA,NA,TRBJ2-3
CASSVRSGGRETQYF,TGTGCCAGCAGTGTTAGGAGCGGGGGGAGAGAGACCCAGTACTTC,TRBV2,TRBD2,NA,TRBJ2-5
CASSPGQNYGYTF,TGTGCCAGCTCACCAGGACAGAACTATGGCTACACCTTC,TRBV18,NA,few,TRBJ1-2
CASSALGGPLYF,TGTGCCAGCAGCGCCTTGGGAGGGCCACTCTACTTC,TRBV6-5,TRBD2,NA,TRBJ2-7
CASSYSGNTGELFF,TGTGCCAGCAGTTACTCGGGAAACACCGGGGAGCTGTTTTTT,TRBV6-5,NA,NA,TRBJ2-2
CASSQGSKNTEAFF,TGTGCCAGCAGCCAAGGAAGTAAGAACACTGAAGCTTTCTTT,TRBV5-6,NA,NA,TRBJ1-1
CASSFQGQGDSVGTF,TGCGCCAGCAGCTTCCAAGGACAGGGGGATTCAGTGGGGACCTTC,TRBV5-1,TRBD1,NA,TRBJ1-2
CASSRIEGPLDGYTF,TGTGCCAGTAGCCGAATCGAGGGTCCCTTGGATGGCTACACCTTC,TRBV19,NA,few,TRBJ1-2
CASTPRGLDEKLFF,TGTGCCAGCACCCCGAGGGGGTTGGATGAAAAACTGTTTTTT,TRBV11-2,NA,NA,TRBJ1-4
CASSKQGALGYGYTF,TGTGCCAGTAGTAAGCAGGGGGCGCTTGGCTATGGCTACACCTTC,TRBV19,TRBD1,once,TRBJ1-2
CASSYVGGETQYF,TGTGCCAGCAGTTACGTGGGAGGGGAGACCCAGTACTTC,TRBV6-5,TRBD2,NA,TRBJ2-5
CASSVYGGGYNEQFF,TGTGCCAGCAGTGTCTATGGGGGAGGCTACAATGAGCAGTTCTTC,TRBV28,NA,NA,TRBJ2-1
CAWTGELVYGYTF,TGTGCCTGGACAGGAGAACTCGTTTATGGCTACACCTTC,TRBV30,NA,NA,TRBJ1-2
CASSLEGRGQETQYF,TGTGCCAGCAGCTTGGAGGGCAGGGGGCAAGAGACCCAGTACTTC,TRBV5-5,TRBD1,NA,TRBJ2-5
CASSYSLAGGPNEQFF,TGTGCCAGCAGTTACTCACTAGCGGGAGGTCCCAATGAGCAGTTCTTC,TRBV6-5,TRBD2,NA,TRBJ2-1
CASGGPSTNEKLFF,TGTGCCAGTGGGGGACCTTCAACTAATGAAAAACTGTTTTTT,TRBV19,NA,NA,TRBJ1-4
CAWDRRGGGETQYF,TGTGCCTGGGATAGGCGGGGGGGCGGTGAGACCCAGTACTTC,TRBV30,TRBD2,NA,TRBJ2-5
CASTLTSGGDTQYF,TGTGCCAGCACCCTGACTAGCGGGGGAGATACGCAGTATTTT,TRBV6-1,TRBD2,NA,TRBJ2-3